The 21 T cell receptor beta chains given below trace back to one sample, sequenced in a study of CD8+ T cells in alopecia areata. Extraction and reverse transcription of RNA yielded cDNA as the sequencing template. The method was immunoSEQ multiplex PCR; TCRdb's version includes in-frame clones alone and lacks a portion of them. Of 150,000 to 200,000 clones listed, more than 50% are singletons. Documented treatment: oral pan-JAK inhibitor, 5-10 mg twice daily. Source: CD4+ T cells sorted from blood, taken at week 24, from a patient treated with tofacitinib. Receptor source: a human donor with alopecia areata.

The V gene is TRBV19, the J gene TRBJ1-5; TRBD1 might be the D (5 bases). CDR1 is LNHDA and CDR2 is SQIVND in the germline V gene (reference sequence). The CDR3 covers 16 residues. The ends were cut back, 4 bases at V and 8 bases at J, with 21 bases in the middle. The chain's CDR3 is CASSTGRNPIREPQHF. For the CDR3, the DNA is TGTGCCAGTAGTACAGGACGGAATCCAATCAGGGAGCCCCAGCATTTT. Based on the CDR3 plus reference TRBV19 and TRBJ1-5, the full variable domain is DGGITQSPKYLFRKEGQNVTLSCEQNLNHDAMYWYRQDPGQGLRLIYYSQIVNDFQKGDIAEGYSVSREKKESFPLTVTSAQKNPTAFYLCASSTGRNPIREPQHFGDGTRLSIL.

This sequence joins TRBV29-1 and TRBJ1-2; D possibly corresponds to TRBD1 (5 bases). V lost 3 bases and J 4 bases, leaving 12 bases between the germline ends. CDR1 is SQVTM, CDR2 ANQGSEA, per germline. The CDR3 is 13 amino acids. CDR3 nucleotides: TGCAGCGTTGACCCTAGGGGAAGCTATGGCTACACCTTC. Encoded protein: CSVDPRGSYGYTF.

The chain has TRBV15 and TRBJ2-7; D is ambiguous. This CDR3 is built from 15 residues. V was pared by 2 bases and J by 3 bases, with 14 bases between. In germline, CDR1 is LNHNV, CDR2 YYDKDF (reference sequence). The CDR3 sequence: CATSRSGREVYEQYF. The CDR3 DNA reads TGTGCCACCAGCAGATCCGGCCGTGAGGTCTACGAGCAGTACTTC.

There are a few counts of this clone. This chain uses TRBV15 with TRBJ1-3; D possibly corresponds to TRBD1 (5 bases). Germline CDR1 reads LNHNV; CDR2 reads YYDKDF (reference sequence). Trimming removed 5 bases from V and 4 bases from J, with 15 bases in between. This CDR3 contains 15 residues. The CDR3 DNA reads as TGTGCCACCAGCCCCCGCTCCGGACAAGGAAACACCATATATTTT. This translates into CATSPRSGQGNTIYF.

This clone was counted only a few times. CDR3 coding DNA: TGTGCCAGCAGCGTCGGGACTAGTCCGAACACCGGGGAGCTGTTTTTT. It encodes CASSVGTSPNTGELFF. This chain links TRBV14 with TRBJ2-2, with 8 bases aligning to TRBD2. The J segment lost 0 bases and the V segment lost 5 bases, leaving 5 bases of the junction unmatched. The CDR3 consists of 16 residues. CDR1 is SGHDN, CDR2 FVKESK, per germline.

This clone has only one observation. The rearrangement uses TRBV25-1 and TRBJ1-1, with a tentative D call TRBD1 (5 bases). Per germline, CDR1 MGHDK and CDR2 SYGVNS. Trimming removed 2 bases at V and 6 bases at J, with 10 bases between. CDR3 length equals 13 residues. The CDR3 DNA reads TGTGCCAGCAGTGAAATCAGCAGGGCTGAAGCTTTCTTT. This translates into CASSEISRAEAFF.

Only one count was recorded for this clone. The chain carries TRBV7-9 and TRBJ2-7; possibly TRBD2 for D (5 bases). Germline CDR1 reads SEHNR; CDR2 reads FQNEAQ (reference sequence). The CDR3 spans 12 residues. Trimming shortened V by 3 bases and J by 7 bases, and 10 bases separated the two germline ends. In DNA form, the CDR3 reads TGTGCCAGCAGCTTCGAGCGAGGGGAGCAGTACTTC. Amino acid sequence: CASSFERGEQYF.

This sequence joins TRBV30 and TRBJ2-7; D is ambiguous. The V gene lost 1 base and the J gene lost 5 bases, with 15 bases spanning the gap. Germline CDR1 and CDR2: GTSNPN and SVGIG (reference sequence). The CDR3 sequence is 14 residues long. CDR3 loop: CAWSGNKGRHEQYF. The CDR3 bases are TGTGCCTGGAGTGGCAATAAAGGTCGGCACGAGCAGTACTTC.

This chain uses TRBV5-1 with TRBJ1-2; the D is unclear. Germline V gives CDR1 SGHRS, CDR2 YFSETQ. The germline V and J ends were trimmed by 0 bases and 4 bases, with 7 bases remaining between them. There are 13 residues in the CDR3. The CDR3 DNA sequence: TGCGCCAGCAGCTTGGACGTTGGCTATGGCTACACCTTC. Its translation is CASSLDVGYGYTF.

The rearrangement joins TRBV15 to TRBJ2-7; 8 positions agree with TRBD1. The CDR3 totals 14 residues. V shed 1 base and J 6 bases; nucleotides not matched to a gene: 5. Germline V gives CDR1 LNHNV, CDR2 YYDKDF (reference sequence). CDR3 sequence: CATSRGGDRGEQYF. The CDR3 coding sequence is TGTGCCACCAGCAGAGGAGGCGACAGGGGCGAGCAGTACTTC.

The V and J genes are TRBV5-5 and TRBJ2-5; D is undetermined. V was cut by 0 bases and J by 3 bases, with 15 bases left in between. The germline CDR1 and CDR2 sequences are SGHKS and YYEKEE (reference sequence). The CDR3 sequence is 16 residues long. CDR3 region: CASSLVEASVKETQYF. CDR3 nucleotide sequence: TGTGCCAGCAGCTTGGTCGAGGCCTCCGTTAAAGAGACCCAGTACTTC.

CDR3 DNA sequence: TGTGCCAGCAGCGCTCGGACTAGCAAGGGAGATACGCAGTATTTT. Translation: CASSARTSKGDTQYF. This sequence joins TRBV5-5 and TRBJ2-3; 8 bases match TRBD2. Germline V gene lookup returns CDR1 SGHKS and CDR2 YYEKEE (reference sequence). The CDR3 length is 15 residues. The V segment lost 4 bases and the J segment 5 bases; nucleotides outside the gene matches: 9.

V and J are TRBV11-2 and TRBJ1-4; D gene uncertain. The V and J ends lost 2 bases and 8 bases respectively, with 6 bases between them. CDR1 is SGHAT, CDR2 FQNNGV, per germline. This CDR3 spans 12 amino acids. This CDR3 is CASSLIGEKLFF. The CDR3 nucleotides are TGTGCCAGCAGCTTAATCGGCGAAAAACTGTTTTTT.

This chain links TRBV7-2 with TRBJ2-7; 11 bases match TRBD2. Trimming removed 3 bases from V and 4 bases from J; junction bases left unmatched: 2. The CDR3 is 14 amino acids. Germline-derived CDR1 and CDR2 are SGHTA and FQGNSA. This CDR3 is CASSFSGGAYEQYF. CDR3 in DNA: TGTGCCAGCAGCTTTAGCGGGGGGGCGTACGAGCAGTACTTC.

The chain has TRBV5-1 and TRBJ2-1, with D hard to call. Germline assignment: CDR1 SGHRS and CDR2 YFSETQ. The CDR3 sequence is 13 residues long. Trimming removed 0 bases from V and 7 bases from J, with 8 bases in between. The CDR3 loop is CASSLGTHNEQFF. As DNA, the CDR3 is TGCGCCAGCAGCTTGGGTACCCATAATGAGCAGTTCTTC.

This clone was detected a few times. J is TRBJ1-2 and V is TRBV7-9, with no clear D. Germline V lookup: CDR1 SEHNR, CDR2 FQNEAQ (reference sequence). The CDR3 is 14 amino acids. Trimming pared 2 bases from V and 4 bases from J, leaving 11 bases between. DNA for the CDR3: TGTGCCAGCAGCTTACAGGATTACTTCTATGGCTACACCTTC. Translated, it gives CASSLQDYFYGYTF.

This clone was detected only a few times. The rearrangement links TRBV5-8 to TRBJ1-2; TRBD1 is a possible D gene (6 bases). This CDR3 has 15 amino acids. Per germline, CDR1 SGHTS and CDR2 YDEGEE. With 3 bases removed from V and 0 bases from J, the gap between germline ends came to 12 bases. The CDR3 nucleotides read TGTGCCAGCAGCTGGACAGAAGAAGCTAACTATGGCTACACCTTC. Translated, it gives CASSWTEEANYGYTF.

The rearrangement links TRBV27 to TRBJ1-4, with unresolved D. Germline V CDR1 and CDR2: MNHEY, SMNVEV (reference sequence). Trimming stripped 3 bases from V and 0 bases from J, with 5 bases between. This CDR3 region has 14 residues. This chain's CDR3 is CASSLGTTNEKLFF. The CDR3 DNA follows: TGTGCCAGCAGTTTGGGAACAACTAATGAAAAACTGTTTTTT.

This clone has a handful of counts. Other DNA sequences in this specimen translate into the identical CDR3. The chain is built from TRBV29-1 and TRBJ2-3; no clear D. The CDR3 has 12 amino acids. Germline V CDR1 and CDR2: SQVTM, ANQGSEA. V was cut by 2 bases and J by 2 bases, with 5 bases left in between. The CDR3 sequence is CSVETPTDTQYF. The CDR3 DNA follows: TGCAGCGTTGAAACCCCCACAGATACGCAGTATTTT.

The chain links TRBV5-1 to TRBJ1-1; TRBD1 aligns across 8 bases. The germline gives CDR1 SGHRS, CDR2 YFSETQ. Losses at the gene ends were 4 bases for V and 1 base for J; bases not matched to a gene: 9. This CDR3 comprises 16 residues. CDR3 DNA sequence: TGCGCCAGCAGCCCCGGACAGGGAGGGCGGAACACTGAAGCTTTCTTT. Its translation: CASSPGQGGRNTEAFF.

The table lists this clone with a count of one. V gene TRBV9 combines with J gene TRBJ2-2; D not resolved. V shed 4 bases and J shed 3 bases, with 4 bases lying between them. The CDR3 sequence is 12 residues long. Germline V gives CDR1 SGDLS, CDR2 YYNGEE. The CDR3 DNA follows: TGTGCCAGCAGCACTTACACCGGGGAGCTGTTTTTT. Residues: CASSTYTGELFF.